Listed below are T cell receptor beta chains from one sample, sequenced in a study of T cells in Graves' hyperthyroidism and ophthalmopathy. TCRdb reprocessed the multiplex PCR reads with MiXCR, giving one entry per CDR3 protein. Among hundreds of thousands of distinct CDR3 sequences, approximately 24% were seen once, and the ten largest hold over 9%. Sequencing input: blood. These receptors were taken from a woman in her thirties with Graves' ophthalmopathy. Both conserved end residues are trimmed from each CDR3. Rows give clone size only sometimes, using once, few, many, or a class for an expanded clone.

TRBV9	many	TRBJ2-7	ASSVGAGPIGYEQY
TRBV20-1	many	TRBJ2-5	SALGPPRETQY
TRBV18	many	TRBJ1-1	ASSPGRESEAF
TRBV6-4	many	TRBJ2-7	ATRPGTGAGAYEQY
TRBV29-1	-	TRBJ1-1	SVEGKPGQGATEAF
TRBV20-1	many	TRBJ2-2	SASVAGGPFGELF
TRBV6-1	many	TRBJ1-1	ASSAGLTTEAF
TRBV6-5	few	TRBJ2-7	ASTGRDRGVEQY
TRBV2	few	TRBJ2-7	ATTGTGGPYEQY
TRBV13	-	TRBJ2-1	ASSASGGRGNEQF
TRBV27	many	TRBJ2-7	ASSLSTTWGDDEQY
TRBV24-1	many	TRBJ1-1	ATSRGNLVNTEAF
TRBV2	many	TRBJ2-7	ASSAPPGQGNEQY
TRBV29-1	-	TRBJ1-1	SVDDFGDTEAF
TRBV27	-	TRBJ2-2	ASSLFTNTGELF
TRBV19	many	TRBJ2-7	ASSTRTENYEQY
TRBV5-1	many	TRBJ2-5	ASSPGTSQETQY
TRBV28	many	TRBJ1-5	ASSLTPNSNQPQH
TRBV11-2	many	TRBJ2-2	AGTTGAGELF
TRBV12-3/TRBV12-4	once	TRBJ1-5	ASREGRQTNQPQH
TRBV30	many	TRBJ2-7	AWDRTGYEQY
TRBV12-3/TRBV12-4	many	TRBJ1-2	ASIPSGFIGYT
TRBV3-1	-	TRBJ1-3	ASGAGAGNTIY
TRBV30	few	TRBJ1-2	AAAANYGYT
TRBV12-3/TRBV12-4	few	TRBJ2-7	ASSLAADPRYEQY
TRBV20-1	many	TRBJ2-7	SARDPDDRTSYEQY
TRBV29-1	few	TRBJ2-7	SVAEEGDEQY
TRBV6-2/TRBV6-3	many	TRBJ1-1	ASSTYTEAF
TRBV4-1	many	TRBJ2-5	ASSQDGRQQETQY
TRBV5-1	-	TRBJ1-3	ASSLGTSSGNTIY
TRBV10-3	-	TRBJ2-2	ATGPGTGDGELF
TRBV6-1	-	TRBJ1-5	ASSVLKRGNQPQH
TRBV27	-	TRBJ1-6	ASSAGWSSPLH
TRBV6-2/TRBV6-3	-	TRBJ1-2	ASSYSGRGRAYSNYGYT
TRBV7-2	many	TRBJ2-5	ASSPFGEETQY
TRBV7-2	many	TRBJ1-5	ASSLVGELNQPQH
TRBV28	-	TRBJ2-2	ASSLRREPSSLF
TRBV28	many	TRBJ1-1	ASSLWWVAEMNTEAF
TRBV12-3/TRBV12-4	-	TRBJ1-1	ASSLLVGRGTEAF
TRBV4-1	many	TRBJ2-7	ASSQGGGNSYEQY
TRBV6-1	few	TRBJ1-2	ASRWDRGPVYGYT
TRBV9	many	TRBJ1-1	ASSGHPQAPELPEAF
TRBV24-1	-	TRBJ1-1	ATSDWGTPQGAF
TRBV20-1	-	TRBJ2-7	SAFPEVVAEQY